These 19 T cell receptor beta chains were all obtained from the same sample, sequenced in a study of persistence of HIV-infected CD4 T cells. Stimulation used approximately 9.1 ug/mL lysate from CMV-infected fibroblasts. CD40L-negative CD69-negative CD45RO-high memory CD4+ T cells were sorted as populations depleted of antigen-responding cells. Their antigen targets remain unknown. The libraries were made with immunoSEQ version 4 in survey mode. Profiled with immunoSEQ multiplex PCR; TCRdb holds only in-frame clones, not every one. Of some 48,000 clones listed, 75% to 85% are singletons. Source: CD4+ T cells sorted from PBMCs after approximately 20-hour stimulation, taken from a patient who received antiretroviral therapy. The source is an adult man with HIV who was CMV-seropositive.

The V gene is TRBV7-2, the J gene TRBJ2-5, with 12 bases matching TRBD2. The germline CDR1 and CDR2 sequences are SGHTA and FQGNSA. This CDR3 has 16 amino acids. V was clipped by 6 bases and J by 1 base; unmatched bases: 6. The CDR3 region is CASRPRLAGVQETQYF. DNA for the CDR3: TGTGCCAGCAGACCTCGACTAGCGGGGGTCCAAGAGACCCAGTACTTC.

V is TRBV7-9 and J is TRBJ2-3, with no clear D. CDR3 size: 13 residues. Germline CDR1 SEHNR, CDR2 FQNEAQ (reference sequence). The V and J ends lost 5 bases and 6 bases respectively, with 12 bases between them. This CDR3 is CASSARSRDTQYF. CDR3 coding DNA: TGTGCCAGCAGCGCCCGGAGCCGGGATACGCAGTATTTT.

The rearrangement uses TRBV5-4 and TRBJ1-1, with D uncertain. CDR3 length: 14 residues. The V gene's germline CDR1 is SGHNT and CDR2 YYREEE (reference sequence). V gave up 0 bases and J gave up 4 bases, with 10 bases separating them. CDR3 bases: TGTGCCAGCAGCTTGGAGGTATTTGGCACTGAAGCTTTCTTT. This codes for CASSLEVFGTEAFF.

V is TRBV3-1 (or the pseudogene TRBV3-2) and J is TRBJ2-2, with 11 bases identical to TRBD1. The J segment lost 7 bases and the V segment lost 3 bases, leaving 4 bases of the junction unmatched. The germline V gene encodes CDR1 LGHDT and CDR2 YNNKEL (reference sequence). This CDR3 comprises 15 residues. CDR3 loop: CASSHGTGGIGELFF. In DNA, the CDR3 is TGTGCCAGCAGCCACGGGACAGGGGGTATCGGGGAGCTGTTTTTT.

The DNA of the CDR3 is TGTGCCAGCAGAACAGGGGGCTTCTATGGCTACACCTTC. Protein product: CASRTGGFYGYTF. The chain couples TRBV6-5 to TRBJ1-2; 9 bases fit TRBD1. Unmatched junction bases numbered 3, after V lost 6 bases and J lost 4 bases. This CDR3 is built from 13 residues. From germline, CDR1 is MNHEY and CDR2 SVGAGI.

The V and J genes are TRBV20-1 and TRBJ2-7, with D perhaps TRBD1 (5 bases). V was pared by 3 bases and J by 2 bases, with 8 bases between. Germline V lookup: CDR1 DFQATT, CDR2 SNEGSKA (reference sequence). This CDR3 region has 12 residues. CDR3: CSASLRAYEQYF. As DNA, the CDR3 is TGCAGTGCTAGTCTCAGGGCCTACGAGCAGTACTTC.

CDR3 region: CSDSDRGGANYGYTF. The CDR3, as DNA: TGCAGCGACAGCGACAGGGGGGGGGCTAACTATGGCTACACCTTC. The chain is built from TRBV29-1 and TRBJ1-2; 9 nucleotides agree with TRBD1. Germline values: CDR1 SQVTM, CDR2 ANQGSEA. With 7 bases clipped from V and 0 bases from J, the junction kept 9 bases outside the gene matches. The CDR3 length is 15 residues.

The rearrangement links TRBV5-1 to TRBJ1-5; no reliable D call. The CDR3 consists of 14 residues. The ends were cut back, 4 bases at V and 3 bases at J, with 11 bases in the middle. Germline V CDR1 and CDR2: SGHRS, YFSETQ. CDR3 protein: CASSTDGPNQPQHF. CDR3 sequence (DNA): TGCGCCAGCAGCACGGACGGTCCCAATCAGCCCCAGCATTTT.

V is TRBV5-6 and J is TRBJ2-3, with D perhaps matching TRBD1 (5 bases). CDR1 is SGHDT and CDR2 is YYEEEE in the germline V gene. The CDR3 is 13 amino acids. Trimming removed 5 bases at V and 7 bases at J, with 14 bases between. CDR3: CASRQEPRNTQYF. CDR3 in DNA: TGTGCCAGCAGACAGGAACCGAGGAATACGCAGTATTTT.

The chain joins TRBV6-1 to TRBJ2-7; D is unclear. The germline CDR1 and CDR2 sequences are MNHNS and SASEGT. The length of the CDR3 is 11 residues. The V end was cut by 0 bases, the J end by 3 bases, with 0 bases between. The CDR3 loop reads CASSEAYEQYF. The CDR3 bases are TGTGCCAGCAGTGAAGCCTACGAGCAGTACTTC.

The J gene is TRBJ2-6, the V gene TRBV27; D gene uncertain. Trimming removed 2 bases at V and 0 bases at J, with 11 bases between. Germline CDR1 MNHEY, CDR2 SMNVEV (reference sequence). This CDR3 contains 17 residues. The CDR3 spells CASSLSIWGSGANVLTF. In DNA, the CDR3 is TGTGCCAGCAGTTTAAGCATATGGGGCTCTGGGGCCAACGTCCTGACTTTC.

The V call is TRBV15, the J call TRBJ1-3; possible D gene TRBD1, 6 bases. The ends were cut back, 3 bases at V and 0 bases at J, with 6 bases in the middle. Germline assignment: CDR1 LNHNV and CDR2 YYDKDF (reference sequence). This CDR3 is 14 amino acids long. The CDR3 loop is CATSRDSSGNTIYF. The CDR3 nucleotides are TGTGCCACCAGCAGGGACAGCTCTGGAAACACCATATATTTT. Full variable domain (remainder filled in from reference TRBV15 and TRBJ1-3): DAMVIQNPRYQVTQFGKPVTLSCSQTLNHNVMYWYQQKSSQAPKLLFHYYDKDFNNEADTPDNFQSRRPNTSFCFLDIRSPGLGDTAMYLCATSRDSSGNTIYFGEGSWLTVV.

The rearrangement joins TRBV6-6 to TRBJ2-5; D remains unclear. The CDR3 runs to 14 residues. CDR1 and CDR2 (germline): MNHNY, SVGAGI (reference sequence). The V end was cut by 2 bases, the J end by 2 bases, with 9 bases between. CDR3 protein: CASSYGSLQETQYF. In DNA, the CDR3 is TGTGCCAGCAGTTACGGCAGTCTACAAGAGACCCAGTACTTC.

The gene calls are TRBV2 and TRBJ1-2; 7 positions agree with TRBD1. CDR1 SNHLY and CDR2 FYNNEI come from the germline V gene. Trimming at V came to 2 bases and at J to 3 bases, leaving 0 bases not matched to a gene. The CDR3 totals 13 residues. This CDR3 is CASSEQGDYGYTF. The CDR3 DNA reads as TGTGCCAGCAGTGAACAGGGGGACTATGGCTACACCTTC.

This clone was counted between two and nine times. An end of the junction differs from the germline gene, which may be a read error. The rearrangement uses TRBV6-1 and TRBJ1-1, with 11 bases aligning to TRBD1. The CDR3 loop spans 16 amino acids. Per the germline V gene, CDR1 is MNHNS and CDR2 is SASEGT. CDR3 sequence: CASSEGTGGVKTEAFF. The CDR3 DNA reads TGTGCCAGCAGTGAAGGGACAGGGGGCGTGAAAACTGAAGCTTTCTTT.

This chain connects TRBV29-1 to TRBJ2-1; 9 positions agree with TRBD1. This CDR3 is built from 14 residues. Germline CDR1 is SQVTM and CDR2 is ANQGSEA. J gave up 3 bases and V 1 base, and 1 base lay outside the gene matches. CDR3 sequence reads: CSVEGQGVYNEQFF. CDR3 nucleotides: TGCAGCGTTGAAGGACAGGGGGTCTACAATGAGCAGTTCTTC.

The chain joins TRBV18 to TRBJ2-6; D possibly uses TRBD1 or TRBD2 (5 bases each). This CDR3 is built from 16 residues. The ends were cut back, 2 bases at V and 2 bases at J, with 10 bases in the middle. Germline V gene sequence: CDR1 KGHSH, CDR2 LQKENI. CDR3 coding DNA: TGTGCCAGCTCACCAAGTGGGGGAGCTGGGGCCAACGTCCTGACTTTC. Translated, it gives CASSPSGGAGANVLTF.

The chain combines TRBV10-3 with TRBJ1-5; D is unclear. Per germline, CDR1 ENHRY and CDR2 SYGVKD. The CDR3 sequence is 14 residues long. V lost 0 bases, J lost 5 bases, and 8 bases lay in between. The DNA for the CDR3 is TGTGCCATCAGTGAGTCGAAAGGGTATCAGCCCCAGCATTTT. The encoded protein is CAISESKGYQPQHF.

This clone was picked up a small number of times. V is TRBV7-2 and J is TRBJ2-1, with 7 bases that match TRBD2. CDR1 and CDR2 from the germline V gene are SGHTA and FQGNSA. The V gene end was trimmed by 3 bases and the J gene end by 3 bases; junction bases not matched to a gene: 11. This CDR3 comprises 17 residues. The CDR3 DNA follows: TGTGCCAGCAGCTTGAGGTGGGAGGGTCTGTTCTACAATGAGCAGTTCTTC. Its translation is CASSLRWEGLFYNEQFF.